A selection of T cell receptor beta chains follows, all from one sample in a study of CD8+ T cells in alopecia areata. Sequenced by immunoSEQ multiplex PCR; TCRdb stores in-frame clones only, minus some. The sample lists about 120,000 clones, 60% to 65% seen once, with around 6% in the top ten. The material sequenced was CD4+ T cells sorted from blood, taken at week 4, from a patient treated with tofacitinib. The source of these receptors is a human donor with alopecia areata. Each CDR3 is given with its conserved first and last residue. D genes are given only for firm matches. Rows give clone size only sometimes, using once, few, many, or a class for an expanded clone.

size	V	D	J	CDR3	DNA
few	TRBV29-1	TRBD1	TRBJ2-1	CSVERQGMSSYNEQFF	TGCAGCGTTGAACGACAGGGTATGAGCTCCTACAATGAGCAGTTCTTC
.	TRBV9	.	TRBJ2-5	CASSVAGERGGTQYF	TGTGCCAGCAGCGTAGCCGGGGAGCGAGGCGGGACCCAGTACTTC
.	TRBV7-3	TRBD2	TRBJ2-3	CASSPGSSGRIDTQYF	TGTGCCAGCAGCCCCGGGTCTAGCGGGAGGATAGATACGCAGTATTTT
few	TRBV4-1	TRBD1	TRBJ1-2	CASRPTRPGTGGGYTF	TGCGCCAGCAGACCAACACGGCCCGGGACAGGGGGCGGCTACACCTTC
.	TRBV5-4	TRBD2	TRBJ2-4	CASSRGTSDAKNIQYF	TGTGCCAGCAGCCGGGGGACTAGCGATGCCAAAAACATTCAGTACTTC
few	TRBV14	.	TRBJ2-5	CASSQDFVGQETQYF	TGTGCCAGCAGCCAAGACTTCGTGGGGCAAGAGACCCAGTACTTC
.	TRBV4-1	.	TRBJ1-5	CASSQFSNQPQHF	TGCGCCAGCAGCCAATTTAGCAATCAGCCCCAGCATTTT
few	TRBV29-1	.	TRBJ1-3	CSVEDTGSGNTIYF	TGCAGCGTTGAAGATACAGGGAGTGGAAACACCATATATTTT
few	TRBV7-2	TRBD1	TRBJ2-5	CASSFKVGQGIIETQYF	TGTGCCAGCAGCTTCAAAGTCGGACAGGGGATAATAGAGACCCAGTACTTC
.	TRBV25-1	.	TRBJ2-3	CASSDGGPTDTQYF	TGTGCCAGCAGTGATGGAGGACCCACAGATACGCAGTATTTT
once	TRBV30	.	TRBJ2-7	CAWSAGLSYEQYF	TGTGCCTGGAGTGCCGGACTCTCCTACGAGCAGTACTTC
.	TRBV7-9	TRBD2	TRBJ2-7	CASSLTASGGEQYF	TGTGCCAGCAGCTTAACGGCTAGCGGGGGCGAGCAGTACTTC
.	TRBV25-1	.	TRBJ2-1	CASSELQRWSSYNEQFF	TGTGCCAGCAGTGAATTGCAGCGGTGGAGCTCCTACAATGAGCAGTTCTTC
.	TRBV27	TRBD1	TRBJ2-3	CASGTGEFTDTQYF	TGTGCCAGCGGGACAGGGGAGTTCACAGATACGCAGTATTTT
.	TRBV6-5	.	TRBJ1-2	CASRRNRAPYGYTF	TGTGCCAGCAGAAGAAACAGGGCGCCGTATGGCTACACCTTC
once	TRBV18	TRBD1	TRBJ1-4	CASSRATGFNEKLFF	TGTGCCAGCTCGCGAGCGACAGGGTTTAATGAAAAACTGTTTTTT
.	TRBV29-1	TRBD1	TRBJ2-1	CSVSNRGTNEQFF	TGCAGCGTTTCGAACAGGGGAACGAATGAGCAGTTCTTC
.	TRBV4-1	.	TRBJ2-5	CASSQERQPQETQYF	TGCGCCAGCAGCCAAGAGAGACAGCCCCAAGAGACCCAGTACTTC
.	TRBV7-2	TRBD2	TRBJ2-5	CASSFLAGADGETQYF	TGTGCCAGCAGCTTTCTAGCGGGGGCGGATGGCGAGACCCAGTACTTC
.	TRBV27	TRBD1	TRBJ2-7	CASSTGGEQYF	TGTGCCAGCAGCACAGGGGGCGAGCAGTACTTC
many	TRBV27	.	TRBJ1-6	CASSLFTNRSPLHF	TGTGCCAGCAGTTTATTCACAAATCGTTCACCCCTCCACTTT
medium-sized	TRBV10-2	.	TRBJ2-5	CASSGQTEETQYF	TGCGCCAGCAGTGGCCAGACGGAAGAGACCCAGTACTTC
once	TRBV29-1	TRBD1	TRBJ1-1	CSVTQGGNTEAFF	TGCAGCGTGACACAGGGGGGGAACACTGAAGCTTTCTTT
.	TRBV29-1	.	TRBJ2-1	CSVERGSLNEQFF	TGCAGCGTTGAGCGCGGATCCCTCAATGAGCAGTTCTTC
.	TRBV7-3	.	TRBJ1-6	CASSLEPPGNNSPLHF	TGTGCCAGCAGCTTGGAGCCCCCTGGGAACAATTCACCCCTCCACTTT
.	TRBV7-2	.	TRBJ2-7	CASSLPTGVPVEQYF	TGTGCCAGCAGCTTACCGACAGGAGTCCCCGTAGAGCAGTACTTC
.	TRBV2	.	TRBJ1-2	CASRYSRGYTF	TGTGCCAGCAGATACTCGAGAGGCTACACCTTC
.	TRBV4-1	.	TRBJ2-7	CASSQDWARPGEQYF	TGCGCCAGCAGCCAAGATTGGGCCAGGCCAGGCGAGCAGTACTTC
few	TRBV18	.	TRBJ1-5	CASSPGTGNQPQHF	TGTGCCAGCTCACCGGGGACGGGGAATCAGCCCCAGCATTTT
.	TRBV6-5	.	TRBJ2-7	CASMGGISYEQYF	TGTGCCAGCATGGGTGGGATCTCCTACGAGCAGTACTTC
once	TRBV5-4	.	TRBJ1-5	CASSRQGMNQPQHF	TGTGCCAGCAGCCGCCAGGGGATGAATCAGCCCCAGCATTTT
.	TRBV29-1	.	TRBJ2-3	CSVTGTTQYF	TGCAGCGTCACCGGGACAACGCAGTATTTT
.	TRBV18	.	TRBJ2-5	CASSPPTPSYQETQYF	TGTGCCAGCTCACCACCGACACCTTCGTACCAAGAGACCCAGTACTTC
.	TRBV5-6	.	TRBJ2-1	CASILGDGSSYNEQFF	TGTGCCAGCATCTTAGGGGACGGCAGCTCCTACAATGAGCAGTTCTTC
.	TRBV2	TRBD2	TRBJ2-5	CASSEARASGFTQYF	TGTGCCAGCAGTGAAGCACGGGCTAGCGGCTTCACCCAGTACTTC
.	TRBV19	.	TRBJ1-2	CASNQPEGRYGYTF	TGTGCCAGTAACCAGCCGGAGGGGAGGTATGGCTACACCTTC
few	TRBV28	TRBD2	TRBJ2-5	CASGWASGLFETQYF	TGTGCCAGCGGCTGGGCTAGCGGGCTCTTCGAGACCCAGTACTTC
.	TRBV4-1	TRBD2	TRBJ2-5	CASSLPRGAGRLETQYF	TGCGCCAGCAGCCTCCCGCGGGGAGCGGGGCGGTTAGAGACCCAGTACTTC
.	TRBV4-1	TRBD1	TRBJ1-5	CASSRPDRGYQPQHF	TGCGCCAGCAGCCGCCCAGACAGGGGTTATCAGCCCCAGCATTTT
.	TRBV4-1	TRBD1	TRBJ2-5	CASSQEGTGEETQYF	TGCGCCAGCAGCCAAGAGGGGACAGGGGAAGAGACCCAGTACTTC
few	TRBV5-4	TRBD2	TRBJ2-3	CASRTGLADLGTDTQYF	TGTGCCAGCAGGACGGGACTAGCGGACCTGGGAACAGATACGCAGTATTTT
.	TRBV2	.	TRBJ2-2	CASSEVGATGELFF	TGTGCCAGCAGTGAAGTCGGGGCAACCGGGGAGCTGTTTTTT
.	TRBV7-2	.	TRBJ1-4	CASSLRWSEKLFF	TGTGCCAGCAGCCTAAGATGGAGTGAAAAACTGTTTTTT
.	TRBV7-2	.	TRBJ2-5	CATGEETQYF	TGTGCCACCGGGGAAGAGACCCAGTACTTC
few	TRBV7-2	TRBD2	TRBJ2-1	CASSFSGTSGGPRGEQFF	TGTGCCAGCAGCTTCTCCGGGACTAGCGGGGGCCCGAGGGGGGAGCAGTTCTTC
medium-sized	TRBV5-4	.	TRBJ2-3	CASSPRREGTDTQYF	TGTGCCAGCAGCCCCCGGAGAGAGGGCACAGATACGCAGTATTTT
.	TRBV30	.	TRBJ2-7	CAWSVIQVEQYF	TGTGCCTGGAGTGTCATCCAGGTTGAGCAGTACTTC
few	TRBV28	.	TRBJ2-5	CASSPGTRETQYF	TGTGCCAGCAGCCCGGGCACACGAGAGACCCAGTACTTC
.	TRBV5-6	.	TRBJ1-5	CASSLGRGRQPQHF	TGTGCCAGCAGCTTGGGTCGGGGGCGTCAGCCCCAGCATTTT
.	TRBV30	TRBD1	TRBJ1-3	CAWSKTGNSGNTIYF	TGTGCCTGGAGCAAGACAGGGAACTCTGGAAACACCATATATTTT
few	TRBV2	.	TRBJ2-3	CASSELSREDTQYF	TGTGCCAGCAGTGAATTGTCCAGGGAAGATACGCAGTATTTT
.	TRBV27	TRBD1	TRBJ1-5	CASSPDRGNQPQHF	TGTGCCAGCAGTCCGGACAGGGGGAATCAGCCCCAGCATTTT
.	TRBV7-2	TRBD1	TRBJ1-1	CASSQEDRRAFF	TGTGCCAGCAGCCAAGAGGACAGGAGAGCTTTCTTT